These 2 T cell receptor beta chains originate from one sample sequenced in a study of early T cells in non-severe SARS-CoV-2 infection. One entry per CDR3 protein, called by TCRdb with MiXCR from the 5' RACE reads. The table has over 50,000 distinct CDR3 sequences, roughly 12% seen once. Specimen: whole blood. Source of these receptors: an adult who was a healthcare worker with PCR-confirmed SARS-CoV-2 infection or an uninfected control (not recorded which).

CDR3 in amino acids: CASSLGPVRVAGYTF. CDR3 in DNA: TGTGCCAGCAGCTTAGGACCCGTCCGGGTTGCTGGCTACACCTTC. The genes are TRBV7-2 and TRBJ1-2; D is unclear. The CDR3 runs to 15 residues. V was pared by 1 base and J by 7 bases, with 16 bases between. The germline V gene encodes CDR1 SGHTA and CDR2 FQGNSA.

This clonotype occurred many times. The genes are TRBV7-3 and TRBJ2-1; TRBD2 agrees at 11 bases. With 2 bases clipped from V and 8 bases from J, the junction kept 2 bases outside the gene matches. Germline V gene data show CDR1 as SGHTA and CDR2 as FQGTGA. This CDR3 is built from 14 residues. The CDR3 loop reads CASSLLAGGHEQFF. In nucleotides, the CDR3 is TGTGCCAGCAGCTTATTAGCGGGGGGGCATGAGCAGTTCTTC.